The 7 T cell receptor beta chains presented below share a single source sample, sequenced in a study of regulatory T cells in long-lasting Graves disease. iRepertoire HTBI primers and Arm-PCR of CDR3 regions built TCR beta libraries. TCRdb reprocessed the multiplex PCR reads via MiXCR and lists one record per CDR3 protein. This sample carries a few hundred thousand distinct CDR3 sequences, about a quarter of them seen once, and the ten largest clones take roughly 30%. Described time point: persistent/refractory GD, antithyroid drugs over 5 years with positive TRAb. Researchers made the TCR library from RNA that was extracted from PBMCs. The sequencing used peripheral blood mononuclear cells (PBMCs), collected when the disease was refractory, from a patient treated with antithyroid drugs. The receptor set was obtained from a female donor with Graves disease.

This clonotype was counted once. This chain joins TRBV16 and TRBJ2-1; 7 bases are shared with TRBD2. This CDR3 comprises 18 residues. Germline CDR1 and CDR2: KGHSY and FQNENV. Trimming removed 0 bases from V and 0 bases from J; junction bases left unmatched: 8. The CDR3 loop is CASSQSLLASSSYNEQFF. In nucleotides, the CDR3 is TGTGCCAGCAGCCAATCTCTACTAGCGTCGAGCTCCTACAATGAGCAGTTCTTC.

The chain recombines TRBV20-1 with TRBJ1-2; D gene ambiguous. The CDR3 covers 13 residues. V lost 0 bases and J 4 bases, leaving 9 bases between the germline ends. Germline values: CDR1 DFQATT, CDR2 SNEGSKA (reference sequence). The CDR3 loop reads CSARDRMGYGYTF. CDR3 nucleotide sequence: TGCAGTGCTAGAGATCGGATGGGCTATGGCTACACCTTC.

There are many counts of this clonotype. CDR3 sequence: CASSQDDILNTEAFF. In DNA form, the CDR3 reads TGTGCCAGCAGCCAGGATGACATTTTGAACACTGAAGCTTTCTTT. The chain recombines TRBV7-2 with TRBJ1-1; D unresolved. CDR1 SGHTA and CDR2 FQGNSA come from the germline V gene. The CDR3 covers 15 residues. The V end lost 5 bases, the J end lost 0 bases, and 13 bases lay between the germline ends.

In its sample, this clonotype was seen many times. The chain employs TRBV20-1 and TRBJ1-2; D not resolved. Germline V gene data show CDR1 as DFQATT and CDR2 as SNEGSKA (reference sequence). Between the trimmed V and J ends, which lost 4 bases and 5 bases, there was a span of 2 bases. The CDR3 has 9 amino acids. The DNA for the CDR3 is TGCAGTGCTACTTATGGCTACACCTTC. It specifies CSATYGYTF.

V usage is TRBV7-9 and J usage is TRBJ1-1; possibly TRBD1 for D (6 bases). V lost 3 bases and J lost 11, with 13 bases in between. This CDR3 is 12 amino acids long. Germline CDR1 reads SEHNR; CDR2 reads FQNEAQ (reference sequence). DNA for the CDR3: TGTGCCAGCAGCTTCGGGGGCCAAGATGCTTTCTTT. Translated: CASSFGGQDAFF.

The chain employs TRBV30 and TRBJ2-7; D unclear. The germline V and J ends were trimmed by 2 bases and 3 bases, with 8 bases remaining between them. The V gene's germline CDR1 is GTSNPN and CDR2 SVGIG (reference sequence). The CDR3 is 12 amino acids. The CDR3 protein is CAWSKQFYEQYF. In DNA form, the CDR3 reads TGTGCCTGGAGTAAACAGTTCTACGAGCAGTACTTC. Full variable domain (missing parts from reference TRBV30 and TRBJ2-7): SQTIHQWPATLVQPVGSPLSLECTVEGTSNPNLYWYRQAAGRGLQLLFYSVGIGQISSEVPQNLSASRPQDRQFILSSKKLLLSDSGFYLCAWSKQFYEQYFGPGTRLTVT.

This clonotype was counted between two and nine times. In DNA form, the CDR3 reads TGTGCCAGCACCCCAACCGGGACAGTTAGTTCACCCCTCCACTTT. Translated: CASTPTGTVSSPLHF. V is TRBV27 and J is TRBJ1-6, with 7 bases aligning to TRBD1. Looked up from germline, CDR1 is MNHEY and CDR2 is SMNVEV (reference sequence). Trimming at V came to 7 bases and at J to 9 bases, leaving 12 bases not matched to a gene. The CDR3 has 15 amino acids.